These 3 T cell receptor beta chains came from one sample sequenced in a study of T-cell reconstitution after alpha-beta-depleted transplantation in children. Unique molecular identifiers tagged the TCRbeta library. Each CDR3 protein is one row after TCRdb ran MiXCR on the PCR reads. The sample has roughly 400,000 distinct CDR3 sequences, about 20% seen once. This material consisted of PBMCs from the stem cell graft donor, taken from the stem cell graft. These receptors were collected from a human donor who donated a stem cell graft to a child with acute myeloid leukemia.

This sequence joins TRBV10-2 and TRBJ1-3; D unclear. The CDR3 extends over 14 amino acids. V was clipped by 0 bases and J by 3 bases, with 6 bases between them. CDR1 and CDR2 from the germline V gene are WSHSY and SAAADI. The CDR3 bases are TGCGCCAGCAGTGAGTCCGGCCGTGGAAACACCATATATTTT. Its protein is CASSESGRGNTIYF.

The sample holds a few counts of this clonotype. The CDR3 sequence: CASSSEKMGPLSYEQYF. The CDR3 nucleotides are TGCGCCAGCAGCTCAGAGAAAATGGGACCGCTATCCTACGAGCAGTACTTC. The chain employs TRBV5-1 and TRBJ2-7; D may correspond to TRBD1 or TRBD2 (5 bases each). V was cut by 3 bases and J by 1 base, with 20 bases left in between. This CDR3 is 17 amino acids long. Looked up from germline, CDR1 is SGHRS and CDR2 is YFSETQ.

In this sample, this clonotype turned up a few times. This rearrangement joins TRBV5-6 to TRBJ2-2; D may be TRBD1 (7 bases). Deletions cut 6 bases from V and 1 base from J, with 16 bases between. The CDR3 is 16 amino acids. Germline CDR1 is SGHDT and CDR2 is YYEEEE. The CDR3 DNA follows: TGTGCCAGCATCCGGAGGGGGACAGTGAACACCGGGGAGCTGTTTTTT. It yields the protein CASIRRGTVNTGELFF.